These 8 T cell receptor beta chains came from one sample sequenced in a study of shared clonotypes between healthy human individuals. Method: immunoSEQ multiplex PCR; TCRdb's copy keeps in-frame clones and lacks some. The profile covers approximately 1,500,000 clones, with roughly 97% appearing a single time and approximately 1.2% taken by the ten largest. Sequenced material: naive CD4+ T cells sorted from blood. The subset was: CD45RA+ positively selected. Receptors originate from a man under 40 in good health.

This rearrangement joins TRBV5-8 to TRBJ2-4, with 10 bases that match TRBD2. Germline CDR1 and CDR2: SGHTS and YDEGEE. The CDR3 runs to 12 residues. Trimming removed 6 bases from V and 10 bases from J; junction bases left unmatched: 4. CDR3 sequence (DNA): TGTGCCAGCACTAGCGGGAGATATATTCAGTACTTC. Its protein product is CASTSGRYIQYF.

V is TRBV7-9 and J is TRBJ2-4, with D hard to call. CDR3 length: 17 amino acids. With 1 base removed from V and 3 bases from J, the gap between germline ends came to 16 bases. Germline V gene lookup returns CDR1 SEHNR and CDR2 FQNEAQ (reference sequence). CDR3 amino acids: CASSLGLGEWGKNIQYF. As DNA, the CDR3 is TGTGCCAGCAGCTTAGGTCTTGGGGAATGGGGCAAAAACATTCAGTACTTC. The variable domain in full, with the rest retrieved from reference TRBV7-9 and TRBJ2-4, is DTGVSQNPRHKITKRGQNVTFRCDPISEHNRLYWYRQTLGQGPEFLTYFQNEAQLEKSRLLSDRFSAERPKGSFSTLEIQRTEQGDSAMYLCASSLGLGEWGKNIQYFGAGTRLSVL.

The genes are TRBV28 and TRBJ2-7; 8 bases align to TRBD2. CDR3 length: 18 residues. V lost 4 bases to trimming and J lost 3 bases; unmatched junction nucleotides: 17. Looked up from germline, CDR1 is MDHEN and CDR2 is SYDVKM. CDR3 bases: TGTGCCAGCAGTTGTACCGGGACTAGAATCTTTCCTTGCTACGAGCAGTACTTC. The encoded protein is CASSCTGTRIFPCYEQYF.

This clone was recorded only once. This sequence joins TRBV6-5 and TRBJ2-7, with TRBD1 matching 9 bases. J was trimmed by 3 bases and V by 1 base; bases with no gene match: 4. The germline V gene has CDR1 MNHEY and CDR2 SVGAGI. The CDR3 extends over 15 amino acids. Here the CDR3 reads CASSYFGTGYYEQYF. CDR3 in DNA: TGTGCCAGCAGTTACTTTGGGACAGGGTACTACGAGCAGTACTTC.

This chain joins TRBV5-1 and TRBJ2-5; TRBD1 might be the D (6 bases). CDR3 length: 14 residues. Germline values: CDR1 SGHRS, CDR2 YFSETQ. Trimming cost V 4 bases and J 4 bases, with 14 bases left between them. In nucleotides, the CDR3 is TGCGCCAGCAGCGTAGGACAGTCCGGAGAGACCCAGTACTTC. Its protein product is CASSVGQSGETQYF.

The chain employs TRBV7-8 and TRBJ2-5, with 9 positions matching TRBD1. The junction had 19 bases not matched to a gene; V was cut back by 7 bases and J by 7 bases. This CDR3 has 17 residues. Looked up from germline, CDR1 is SGHVS and CDR2 is FQNEAQ. For the CDR3, the DNA is TGTGCCAGCAACCCACGGACGGGGACAGGGACGAAGTGGACCCAGTACTTC. This translates into CASNPRTGTGTKWTQYF.

With respect to this clone: Distinct nucleotide sequences in the sample also encode this CDR3. This rearrangement joins TRBV15 to TRBJ2-5; the D gene could be TRBD1 or TRBD2 (5 bases each). Germline lookup yields CDR1 LNHNV and CDR2 YYDKDF (reference sequence). The CDR3 runs 14 residues. V dropped 0 bases and J dropped 4 bases, with 9 bases sitting between them. The CDR3 loop is CATSRDPGRETQYF. The CDR3 bases are TGTGCCACCAGCAGAGATCCGGGGCGAGAGACCCAGTACTTC.

The chain has TRBV27 and TRBJ2-7; D is perhaps TRBD1 (6 bases). The germline V gene encodes CDR1 MNHEY and CDR2 SMNVEV (reference sequence). There are 15 residues in the CDR3. Between the trimmed V and J ends, which lost 5 bases and 5 bases, there was a span of 19 bases. Here the CDR3 DNA reads TGTGCCAGCAGTCGCCTTGGGCAGGGGAGCCACGAGCAGTACTTC. This codes for CASSRLGQGSHEQYF.